This T cell receptor (beta chain) comes out of a study of T-cell reconstitution after alpha-beta-depleted transplantation in children. This clonotype turned up a few times. This CDR3 comprises 15 residues. Trimming left V 8 bases short and J 4 bases short, with 18 bases between. The germline CDR1 and CDR2 sequences are MNHNS and SASEGT. Unique molecular identifiers were built into the TCRbeta library. TCRdb analysed the PCR reads with MiXCR anew, one entry per CDR3 protein. The repertoire consists of over 300,000 distinct CDR3 sequences, with 10% occurring once and the leading ten covering under 3%. The sequence was obtained from a human donor who donated a stem cell graft to a child with acute lymphoblastic leukemia. The rearrangement joins TRBV6-1 to TRBJ1-5; no clear D. Sequenced here: PBMCs from the stem cell graft donor, sampled from the stem cell graft. CDR3 coding DNA: TGTGCCAGCTACAAGAAAAGCCGCCCGAATCAGCCCCAGCATTTT. Translated: CASYKKSRPNQPQHF.